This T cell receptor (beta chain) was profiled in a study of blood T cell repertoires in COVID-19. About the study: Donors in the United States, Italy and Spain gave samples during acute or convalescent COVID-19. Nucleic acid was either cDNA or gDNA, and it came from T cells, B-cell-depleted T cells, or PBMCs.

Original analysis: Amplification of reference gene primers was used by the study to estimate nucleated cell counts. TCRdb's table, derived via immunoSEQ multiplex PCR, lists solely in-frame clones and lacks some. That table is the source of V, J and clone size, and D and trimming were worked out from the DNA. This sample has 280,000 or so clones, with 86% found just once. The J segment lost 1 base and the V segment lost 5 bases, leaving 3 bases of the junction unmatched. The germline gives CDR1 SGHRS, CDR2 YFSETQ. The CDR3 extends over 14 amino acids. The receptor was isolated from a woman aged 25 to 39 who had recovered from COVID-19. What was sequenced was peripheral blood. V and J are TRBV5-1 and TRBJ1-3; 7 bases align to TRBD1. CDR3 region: CASSTGESGNTIYF. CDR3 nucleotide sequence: TGCGCCAGCAGTACAGGGGAGTCTGGAAACACCATATATTTT.